This TCR beta chain came from a study of T cell responses to AZD1222 COVID-19 vaccine. The assay was immunoSEQ multiplex PCR, and TCRdb's table has in-frame clones only and misses some. Found here are approximately 200,000 clones, roughly 90% of them singletons; the top ten hold 3% to 4%. CDR3 length: 17 residues. The V gene lost 2 bases and the J gene lost 0 bases, with 17 bases spanning the gap. Looked up from germline, CDR1 is SGHDT and CDR2 is YYEEEE. General study findings and limits: Reportedly, nearly half the spike-specific TCRs target unmutated variant regions. The number of AZD1222 recipients seropositive at baseline was only five or six.

As regards this clone: Its antigen is not identified.

This specimen consisted of peripheral blood, obtained 28 days after the second AZD1222 dose. The clonotype was recovered from an adult who received the AZD1222 COVID-19 vaccine. The chain links TRBV5-6 to TRBJ1-1, with a possible D match to TRBD1 (5 bases). The chain's CDR3 is CASSLTLPGPMNTEAFF. CDR3 DNA: TGTGCCAGCAGCTTAACTCTCCCGGGACCAATGAACACTGAAGCTTTCTTT.